The 23 T cell receptor beta chains reported below all come from one sample, sequenced in a study of T cells in Graves' hyperthyroidism and ophthalmopathy. TCR beta CDR3 regions were amplified from RNA. Primed by the HTBI set, a first-round RT-PCR was run on the TCR CDR3. TCRdb analysed the multiplex PCR reads with MiXCR anew, one entry per CDR3 protein. The sample records about 350,000 distinct CDR3 sequences, about a sixth being singletons. Material for sequencing was blood. These receptors came from a woman in her thirties or forties with Graves' ophthalmopathy.

This clonotype was detected ten times or more. The chain uses TRBV27 and TRBJ2-2, with TRBD1 identical over 7 bases. Germline CDR1 is MNHEY and CDR2 is SMNVEV (reference sequence). This CDR3 is 16 amino acids long. With 4 bases clipped from V and 2 bases from J, the junction kept 7 bases outside the gene matches. The CDR3 loop reads CASSSPRDRNTGELFF. CDR3 in DNA: TGTGCCAGCAGTTCCCCCCGGGACAGAAACACCGGGGAGCTGTTTTTT.

This clonotype was seen repeatedly, ten times or more. CDR3 nucleotide sequence: TGCGCCAGCAGCGGGGGGACAGGGAGGGACGGCTACACCTTC. As protein: CASSGGTGRDGYTF. J is TRBJ1-2 and V is TRBV5-1, with TRBD1 identical over 9 bases. The V segment lost 4 bases and the J segment 8 bases; nucleotides outside the gene matches: 9. The CDR3 runs to 14 residues. The V gene's germline CDR1 is SGHRS and CDR2 YFSETQ.

This clonotype was picked up one time. The rearrangement links TRBV20-1 to TRBJ2-7; 11 bases match TRBD1. Germline CDR1 is DFQATT and CDR2 is SNEGSKA (reference sequence). V shed 3 bases and J 2 bases; nucleotides not matched to a gene: 3. CDR3 size: 14 residues. The CDR3 sequence: CSASGTGGTYEQYF. The CDR3 DNA sequence: TGCAGTGCTAGCGGGACAGGGGGGACCTACGAGCAGTACTTC.

This clonotype was counted many times. V gene TRBV15 combines with J gene TRBJ2-5; maybe TRBD1 (5 bases). This CDR3 spans 13 amino acids. Germline assignment: CDR1 LNHNV and CDR2 YYDKDF (reference sequence). Trimming took off 5 bases at V and 4 bases at J, with 11 bases between the two ends. CDR3 DNA: TGTGCCACCAGCTCGACAGCTGGAGAGACCCAGTACTTC. Amino acids: CATSSTAGETQYF.

There are many counts of this clonotype. The chain couples TRBV2 to TRBJ2-7; maybe TRBD1 (7 bases). Germline V lookup: CDR1 SNHLY, CDR2 FYNNEI. The V gene lost 4 bases and the J gene lost 6 bases, with 10 bases spanning the gap. This CDR3 spans 12 amino acids. This chain's CDR3 is CASSARDSEQYF. In nucleotides, the CDR3 is TGTGCCAGCAGTGCGCGGGACAGCGAGCAGTACTTC.

V gene TRBV12-3 or TRBV12-4 combines with J gene TRBJ1-5, with D unresolved. The ends were cut back, 6 bases at V and 5 bases at J, with 11 bases in the middle. This CDR3 comprises 13 residues. CDR3 DNA: TGTGCCAGCAGCCGGAGCACAGATCAGCCCCAGCATTTT. Encoded protein: CASSRSTDQPQHF.

This clonotype appeared once. This chain joins TRBV7-2 and TRBJ2-5; 9 positions agree with TRBD2. Trimming took 1 base from V and 5 from J; bases not matched to a gene: 5. The germline gives CDR1 SGHTA, CDR2 FQGNSA. CDR3 length: 15 amino acids. CDR3 in amino acids: CASSLGGRAWETQYF. The CDR3 region has the DNA TGTGCCAGCAGCTTAGGCGGGAGGGCCTGGGAGACCCAGTACTTC.

V is TRBV12-3 or TRBV12-4 and J is TRBJ2-7; 7 bases fit TRBD2. V gave up 1 base and J gave up 2 bases; unmatched junction bases: 2. The CDR3 covers 14 residues. DNA for the CDR3: TGTGCCAGCAGTTTAGTAAGCGGGGCCTACGAGCAGTACTTC. Protein: CASSLVSGAYEQYF.

This clonotype was counted at least ten times. The chain couples TRBV7-9 to TRBJ2-5, with D uncertain. The germline gives CDR1 SEHNR, CDR2 FQNEAQ (reference sequence). The V end lost 5 bases, the J end lost 5 bases, and 15 bases lay between the germline ends. CDR3 length: 14 amino acids. Here the CDR3 reads CASSLDRLDETQYF. The CDR3, as DNA: TGTGCCAGCAGCCTCGACCGTCTAGATGAGACCCAGTACTTC.

This clonotype was observed a few times. The chain links TRBV7-2 to TRBJ2-7; 13 bases align to TRBD2. V dropped 6 bases and J dropped 5; count of bases not matched to a gene: 7. Germline V gene sequence: CDR1 SGHTA, CDR2 FQGNSA. CDR3 length: 15 amino acids. The CDR3 loop is CASSWTSGSRNEQYF. For the CDR3, the DNA is TGTGCCAGCAGTTGGACTAGCGGGAGTAGGAACGAGCAGTACTTC.

This clonotype occurred many times. V gene TRBV13 combines with J gene TRBJ2-7; D gene uncertain. This CDR3 has 12 amino acids. The V end lost 5 bases, the J end lost 9 bases, and 14 bases lay between the germline ends. Germline V lookup: CDR1 PRHDT, CDR2 FYEKMQ (reference sequence). The CDR3 DNA reads as TGTGCCAGCAGCACGTTCGTAGCAGGGCAGTACTTC. Its translation is CASSTFVAGQYF. Full variable domain (remainder filled in from reference TRBV13 and TRBJ2-7): AAGVIQSPRHLIKEKRETATLKCYPIPRHDTVYWYQQGPGQDPQFLISFYEKMQSDKGSIPDRFSAQQFSDYHSELNMSSLELGDSALYFCASSTFVAGQYFGPGTRLTVT.

This clonotype appeared many times. The rearrangement joins TRBV12-3 or TRBV12-4 to TRBJ2-5; possibly TRBD2 for D (6 bases). V gave up 3 bases and J gave up 3 bases, with 8 bases separating them. The CDR3 is 13 residues long. CDR3 region: CASSFVAEETQYF. CDR3 sequence (DNA): TGTGCCAGCAGTTTCGTAGCGGAAGAGACCCAGTACTTC.

This clonotype came up many times. The chain employs TRBV19 and TRBJ2-5; D is undetermined. Trimming took off 5 bases at V and 3 bases at J, with 10 bases between the two ends. The germline V gene encodes CDR1 LNHDA and CDR2 SQIVND (reference sequence). CDR3 length equals 13 residues. For the CDR3, the DNA is TGTGCCAGTAGTCCCCTGGACGAAGAGACCCAGTACTTC. Encoded protein: CASSPLDEETQYF.

This sequence joins TRBV27 and TRBJ2-5; 8 nucleotides match TRBD2. Germline assignment: CDR1 MNHEY and CDR2 SMNVEV (reference sequence). CDR3 size: 14 residues. V lost 10 bases, J lost 7 bases, and 14 bases stayed unmatched. CDR3: CATTERGPPGTQYF. The CDR3 nucleotides are TGTGCCACCACGGAGCGGGGGCCTCCAGGGACCCAGTACTTC.

The DNA for the CDR3 is TGTGCCAGCAGCCAAAACAGGGGGCCCTACGAGCAGTACTTC. Amino acids: CASSQNRGPYEQYF. The rearrangement uses TRBV3-1 and TRBJ2-7, with 9 bases matching TRBD1. The CDR3 runs 14 residues. The germline CDR1 and CDR2 sequences are LGHDT and YNNKEL (reference sequence). The V segment lost 2 bases and the J segment 2 bases; nucleotides outside the gene matches: 1.

This clonotype was counted a few times. The chain recombines TRBV5-1 with TRBJ2-7, with TRBD2 as a possible D gene (5 bases). Looked up from germline, CDR1 is SGHRS and CDR2 is YFSETQ. V lost 7 bases, J lost 6 bases, and 17 bases lay in between. The CDR3 is 13 amino acids. The CDR3 DNA sequence: TGCGCCAGCGCCTTACGGGGTGGCGTCGAGCAGTACTTC. Translating gives CASALRGGVEQYF.

This clonotype was observed many times. The chain carries TRBV11-2 and TRBJ1-1, with 8 nucleotides matching TRBD1. Germline V gene lookup returns CDR1 SGHAT and CDR2 FQNNGV. The CDR3 sequence is 14 residues long. J was trimmed by 6 bases and V by 4 bases; bases with no gene match: 7. CDR3: CASSWEDRVAEAFF. The CDR3 DNA is TGTGCCAGCAGCTGGGAGGACAGGGTCGCTGAAGCTTTCTTT.

This clonotype appeared many times. This chain connects TRBV28 to TRBJ2-7, with D perhaps matching TRBD1 or TRBD2 (5 bases each). In germline, CDR1 is MDHEN, CDR2 SYDVKM. V shed 4 bases and J shed 4 bases, with 14 bases lying between them. This CDR3 contains 14 residues. The CDR3: CASSSPGRNYEQYF. The CDR3 DNA is TGTGCCAGCAGTTCCCCGGGACGGAATTACGAGCAGTACTTC.

This clonotype was counted a single time. The chain has TRBV6-5 and TRBJ2-4; D may be TRBD2 (6 bases). The CDR3 is 17 residues long. Germline V gene data show CDR1 as MNHEY and CDR2 as SVGAGI. The V gene lost 0 bases and the J gene lost 1 base, with 13 bases spanning the gap. CDR3 residues: CASSYSRDGLAKNIQYF. In nucleotides, the CDR3 is TGTGCCAGCAGTTACTCGCGGGATGGTCTGGCCAAAAACATTCAGTACTTC.

The CDR3 region has the DNA TGCGCCAGCAGCCAGGCCCAGACTGAGTATGGCTACACCTTC. This encodes CASSQAQTEYGYTF. This chain connects TRBV4-1 to TRBJ1-2; D gene uncertain. The CDR3 extends over 14 amino acids. V was pared by 3 bases and J by 5 bases, with 13 bases between. The germline V gene encodes CDR1 MGHRA and CDR2 YSYEKL.

At least ten counts were recorded for this clonotype. The chain links TRBV11-2 to TRBJ1-5; D not certain. V gave up 0 bases and J gave up 0 bases, with 18 bases separating them. CDR3 size: 19 residues. Germline CDR1 reads SGHAT; CDR2 reads FQNNGV. This CDR3 is CASSLEEGLREYSNQPQHF. The CDR3 DNA is TGTGCCAGCAGCTTAGAGGAGGGTTTGAGGGAGTATAGCAATCAGCCCCAGCATTTT. The full variable domain, its missing parts supplied by reference TRBV11-2 and TRBJ1-5, is EAGVAQSPRYKIIEKRQSVAFWCNPISGHATLYWYQQILGQGPKLLIQFQNNGVVDDSQLPKDRFSAERLKGVDSTLKIQPAKLEDSAVYLCASSLEEGLREYSNQPQHFGDGTRLSIL.

This clonotype was picked up many times. The rearrangement uses TRBV6-5 and TRBJ2-7, with 9 nucleotides matching TRBD1. CDR3 length: 14 amino acids. Germline CDR1 reads MNHEY; CDR2 reads SVGAGI. V lost 10 bases and J lost 6; bases outside the gene matches: 13. CDR3 protein: CATKGTGNRGEQYF. CDR3 in DNA: TGTGCCACCAAGGGGACAGGGAATAGGGGCGAGCAGTACTTC.

This clonotype was seen repeatedly, ten times or more. DNA for the CDR3: TGTGCCAGCAACCTAGCGGGGAAAGAGACCCAGTACTTC. Encoded protein: CASNLAGKETQYF. The chain combines TRBV6-1 with TRBJ2-5; TRBD2 aligns across 9 bases. Trimming took 7 bases from V and 3 from J; bases not matched to a gene: 3. The CDR3 loop spans 13 amino acids. Germline CDR1 is MNHNS and CDR2 is SASEGT.